The following is a T cell receptor beta chain sequence with its context. This sample is part of a study of blood T cell repertoires in COVID-19. Study context: Collection of acute and convalescent COVID-19 samples took place in the United States, Italy and Spain. From T cells, B-cell-depleted T cells, or PBMCs came the material, which was cDNA or gDNA.

CDR3 length: 15 residues. V was clipped by 5 bases and J by 6 bases; unmatched bases: 7. Germline V CDR1 and CDR2: SGHVS, FNYEAQ. As originally analysed: Using reference gene primer amplification, nucleated cell counts were estimated. This table comes from immunoSEQ multiplex PCR, and its TCRdb copy is limited to in-frame clones, with some not included. The DNA gave D and trimming, while V, J and clone size come from that table. Counted here are some 30,000 clones, about four fifths occurring once; the ten biggest clones make up 9% to 10%. The chain joins TRBV7-6 to TRBJ2-2; 9 bases agree with TRBD2. Sequencing was done on a sample of peripheral blood. This sequence originates from a man older than 75 with active COVID-19. The CDR3 here is CASSPAAGGPGELFF. The CDR3 DNA reads TGTGCCAGCAGCCCAGCGGCGGGGGGGCCCGGGGAGCTGTTTTTT.